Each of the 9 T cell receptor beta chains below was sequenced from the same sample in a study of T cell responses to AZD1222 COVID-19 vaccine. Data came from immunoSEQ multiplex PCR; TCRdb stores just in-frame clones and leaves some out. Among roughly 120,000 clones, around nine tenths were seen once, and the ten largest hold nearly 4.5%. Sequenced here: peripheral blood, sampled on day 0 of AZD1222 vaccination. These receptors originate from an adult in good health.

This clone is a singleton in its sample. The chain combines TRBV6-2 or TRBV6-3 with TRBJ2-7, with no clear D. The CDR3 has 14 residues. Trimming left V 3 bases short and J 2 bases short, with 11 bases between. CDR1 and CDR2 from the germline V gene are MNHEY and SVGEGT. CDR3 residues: CASSYYAATYEQYF. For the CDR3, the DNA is TGTGCCAGCAGTTATTATGCAGCTACCTACGAGCAGTACTTC.

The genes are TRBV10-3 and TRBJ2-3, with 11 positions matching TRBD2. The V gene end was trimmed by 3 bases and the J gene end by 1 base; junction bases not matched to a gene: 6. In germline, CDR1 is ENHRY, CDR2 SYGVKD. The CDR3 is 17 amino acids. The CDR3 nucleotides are TGTGCCATCAGTGACCCCTCTAGCGGGGGGCGCACAGATACGCAGTATTTT. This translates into CAISDPSSGGRTDTQYF.

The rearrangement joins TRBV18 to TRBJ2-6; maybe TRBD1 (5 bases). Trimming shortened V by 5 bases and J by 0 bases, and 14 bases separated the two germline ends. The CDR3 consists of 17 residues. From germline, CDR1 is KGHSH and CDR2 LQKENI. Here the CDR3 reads CASSSLQGPSGANVLTF. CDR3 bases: TGTGCCAGCTCAAGTCTGCAGGGTCCCTCTGGGGCCAACGTCCTGACTTTC. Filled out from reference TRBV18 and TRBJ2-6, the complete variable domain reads NAGVMQNPRHLVRRRGQEARLRCSPMKGHSHVYWYRQLPEEGLKFMVYLQKENIIDESGMPKERFSAEFPKEGPSILRIQQVVRGDSAAYFCASSSLQGPSGANVLTFGAGSRLTVL.

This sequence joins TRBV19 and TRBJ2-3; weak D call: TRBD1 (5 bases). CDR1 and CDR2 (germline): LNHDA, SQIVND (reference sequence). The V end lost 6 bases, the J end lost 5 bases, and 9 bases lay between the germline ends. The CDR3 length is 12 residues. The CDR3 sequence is CASRVGRDTQYF. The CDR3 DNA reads TGTGCCAGTAGGGTGGGGCGAGATACGCAGTATTTT.

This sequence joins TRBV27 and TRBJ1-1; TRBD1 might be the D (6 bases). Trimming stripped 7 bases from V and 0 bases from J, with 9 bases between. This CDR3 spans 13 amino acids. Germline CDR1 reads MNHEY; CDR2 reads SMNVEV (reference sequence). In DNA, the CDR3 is TGTGCCAGCAAGGACAGCTTGAACACTGAAGCTTTCTTT. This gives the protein CASKDSLNTEAFF.

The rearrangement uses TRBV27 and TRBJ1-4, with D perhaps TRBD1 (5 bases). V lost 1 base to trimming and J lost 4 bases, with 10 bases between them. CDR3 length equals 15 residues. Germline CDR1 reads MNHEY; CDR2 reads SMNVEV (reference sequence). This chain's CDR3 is CASSLLLDNNEKLFF. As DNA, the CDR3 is TGTGCCAGCAGTTTATTATTGGACAATAATGAAAAACTGTTTTTT.

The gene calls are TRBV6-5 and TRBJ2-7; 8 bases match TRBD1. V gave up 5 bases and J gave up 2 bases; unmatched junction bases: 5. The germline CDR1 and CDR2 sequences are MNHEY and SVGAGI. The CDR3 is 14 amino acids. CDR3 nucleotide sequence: TGTGCCAGCAGTCCCGACAGGGGCCCCTACGAGCAGTACTTC. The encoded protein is CASSPDRGPYEQYF.

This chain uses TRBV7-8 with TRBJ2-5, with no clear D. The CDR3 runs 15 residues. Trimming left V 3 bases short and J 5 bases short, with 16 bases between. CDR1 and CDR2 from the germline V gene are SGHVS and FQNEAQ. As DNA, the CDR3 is TGTGCCAGCAGCTTTTCCCCCTACGGCGCGGAGACCCAGTACTTC. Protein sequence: CASSFSPYGAETQYF. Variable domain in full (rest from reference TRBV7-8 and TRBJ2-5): GAGVSQSPRYKVAKRGQDVALRCDPISGHVSLFWYQQALGQGPEFLTYFQNEAQLDKSGLPSDRFFAERPEGSVSTLKIQRTQQEDSAVYLCASSFSPYGAETQYFGPGTRLLVL.

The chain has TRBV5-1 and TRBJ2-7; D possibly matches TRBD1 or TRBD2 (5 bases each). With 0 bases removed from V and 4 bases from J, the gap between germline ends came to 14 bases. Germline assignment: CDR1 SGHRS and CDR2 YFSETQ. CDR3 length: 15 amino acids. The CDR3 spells CASSLDGTGLYEQYF. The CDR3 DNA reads TGCGCCAGCAGCTTGGACGGGACCGGCCTTTACGAGCAGTACTTC.